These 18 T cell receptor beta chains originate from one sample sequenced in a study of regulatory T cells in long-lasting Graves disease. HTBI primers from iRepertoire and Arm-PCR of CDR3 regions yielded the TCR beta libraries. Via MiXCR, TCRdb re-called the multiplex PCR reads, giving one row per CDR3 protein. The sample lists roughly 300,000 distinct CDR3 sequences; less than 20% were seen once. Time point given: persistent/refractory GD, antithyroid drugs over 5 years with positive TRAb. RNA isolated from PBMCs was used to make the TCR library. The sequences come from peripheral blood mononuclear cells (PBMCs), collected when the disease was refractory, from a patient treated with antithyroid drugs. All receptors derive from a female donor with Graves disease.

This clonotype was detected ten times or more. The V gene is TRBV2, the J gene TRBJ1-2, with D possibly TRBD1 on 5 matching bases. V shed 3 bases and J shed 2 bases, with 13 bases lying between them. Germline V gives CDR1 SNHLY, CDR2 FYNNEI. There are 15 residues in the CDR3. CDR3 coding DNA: TGTGCCAGCAGTGATGGGGACGGCATGAACTATGGCTACACCTTC. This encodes CASSDGDGMNYGYTF.

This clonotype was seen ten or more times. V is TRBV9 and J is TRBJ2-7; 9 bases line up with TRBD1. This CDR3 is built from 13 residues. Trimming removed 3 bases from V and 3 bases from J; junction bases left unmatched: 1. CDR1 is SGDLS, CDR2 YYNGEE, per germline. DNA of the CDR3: TGTGCCAGCAGCGGGGACAGGGTCTACGAGCAGTACTTC. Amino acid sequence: CASSGDRVYEQYF.

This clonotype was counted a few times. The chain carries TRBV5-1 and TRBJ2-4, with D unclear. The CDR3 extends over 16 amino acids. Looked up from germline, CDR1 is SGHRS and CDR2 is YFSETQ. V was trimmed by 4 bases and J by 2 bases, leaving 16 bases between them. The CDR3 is CASSAGNGSPKNIQYF. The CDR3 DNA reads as TGCGCCAGCAGCGCAGGAAATGGCAGTCCCAAAAACATTCAGTACTTC.

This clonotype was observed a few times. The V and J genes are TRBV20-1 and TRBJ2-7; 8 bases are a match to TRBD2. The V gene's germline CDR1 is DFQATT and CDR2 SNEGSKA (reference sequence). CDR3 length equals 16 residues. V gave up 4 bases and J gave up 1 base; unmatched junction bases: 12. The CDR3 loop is CSAIGLKAGESYEQYF. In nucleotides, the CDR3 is TGCAGTGCTATTGGCCTTAAAGCGGGAGAATCCTACGAGCAGTACTTC.

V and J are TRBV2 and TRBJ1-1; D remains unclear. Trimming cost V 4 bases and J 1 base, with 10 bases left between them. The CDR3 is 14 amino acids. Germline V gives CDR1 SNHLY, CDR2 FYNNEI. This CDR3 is CASSAARTNTEAFF. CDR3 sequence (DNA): TGTGCCAGCAGTGCCGCCAGGACGAACACTGAAGCTTTCTTT.

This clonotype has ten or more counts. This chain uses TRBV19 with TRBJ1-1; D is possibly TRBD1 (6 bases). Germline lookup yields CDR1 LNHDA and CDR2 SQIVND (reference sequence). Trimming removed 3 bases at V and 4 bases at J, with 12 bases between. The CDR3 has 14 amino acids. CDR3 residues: CASSILQGVTEAFF. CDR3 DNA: TGTGCCAGTAGTATCCTACAGGGAGTCACTGAAGCTTTCTTT.

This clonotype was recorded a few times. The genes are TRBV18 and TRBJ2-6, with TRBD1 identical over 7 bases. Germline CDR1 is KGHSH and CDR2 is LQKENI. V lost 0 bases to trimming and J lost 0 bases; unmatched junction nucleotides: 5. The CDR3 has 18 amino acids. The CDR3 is CASSPPNRGHSGANVLTF. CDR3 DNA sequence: TGTGCCAGCTCACCACCGAACAGGGGACACTCTGGGGCCAACGTCCTGACTTTC.

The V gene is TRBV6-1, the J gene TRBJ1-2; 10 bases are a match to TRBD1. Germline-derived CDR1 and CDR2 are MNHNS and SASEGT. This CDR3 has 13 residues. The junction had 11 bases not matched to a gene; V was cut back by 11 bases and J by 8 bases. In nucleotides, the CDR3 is TGTGCCGGCCAGACAGGGGGCAGAGGGGGCTACACCTTC. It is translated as CAGQTGGRGGYTF.

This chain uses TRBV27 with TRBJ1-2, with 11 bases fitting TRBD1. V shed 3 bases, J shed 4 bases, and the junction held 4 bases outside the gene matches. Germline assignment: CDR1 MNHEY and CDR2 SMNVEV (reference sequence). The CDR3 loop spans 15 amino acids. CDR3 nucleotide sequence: TGTGCCAGCAGTTTCGGGACAGGGGGGACCTATGGCTACACCTTC. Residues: CASSFGTGGTYGYTF.

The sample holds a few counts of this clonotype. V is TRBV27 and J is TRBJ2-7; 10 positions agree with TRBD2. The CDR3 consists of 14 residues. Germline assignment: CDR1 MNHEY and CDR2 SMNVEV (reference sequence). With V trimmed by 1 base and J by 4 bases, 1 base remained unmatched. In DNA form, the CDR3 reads TGTGCCAGCAGTTTATTAGCGGGAGGTTACGAGCAGTACTTC. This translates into CASSLLAGGYEQYF.

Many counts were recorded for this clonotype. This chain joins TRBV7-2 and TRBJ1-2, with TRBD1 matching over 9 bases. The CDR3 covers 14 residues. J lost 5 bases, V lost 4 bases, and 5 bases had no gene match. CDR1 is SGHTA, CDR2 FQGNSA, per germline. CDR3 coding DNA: TGTGCCAGCAGCTGGGGACAGGGAAGTTATGGCTACACCTTC. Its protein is CASSWGQGSYGYTF.

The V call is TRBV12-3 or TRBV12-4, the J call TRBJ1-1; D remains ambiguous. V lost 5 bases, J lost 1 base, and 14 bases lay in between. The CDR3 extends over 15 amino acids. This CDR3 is CASSPPRGRNTEAFF. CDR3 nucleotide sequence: TGTGCCAGCAGTCCCCCCCGCGGAAGGAACACTGAAGCTTTCTTT.

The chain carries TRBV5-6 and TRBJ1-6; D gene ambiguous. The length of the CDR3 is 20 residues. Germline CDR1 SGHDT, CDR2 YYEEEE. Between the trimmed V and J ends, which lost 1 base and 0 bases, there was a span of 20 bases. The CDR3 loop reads CASSLSPASDPGSYNSPLHF. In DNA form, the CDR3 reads TGTGCCAGCAGCTTGTCCCCAGCTTCGGATCCTGGCTCCTATAATTCACCCCTCCACTTT.

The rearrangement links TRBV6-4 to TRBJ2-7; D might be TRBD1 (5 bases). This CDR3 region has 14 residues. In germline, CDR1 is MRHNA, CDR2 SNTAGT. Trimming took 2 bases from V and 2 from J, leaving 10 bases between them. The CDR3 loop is CASSDLDTTYEQYF. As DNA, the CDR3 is TGTGCCAGCAGTGACCTGGACACAACCTACGAGCAGTACTTC.

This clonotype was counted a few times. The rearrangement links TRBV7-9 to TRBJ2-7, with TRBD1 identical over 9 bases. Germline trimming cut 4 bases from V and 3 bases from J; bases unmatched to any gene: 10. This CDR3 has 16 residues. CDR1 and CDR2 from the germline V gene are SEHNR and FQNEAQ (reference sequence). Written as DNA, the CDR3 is TGTGCCAGCAGCTCAGGACAGGGGTGGGATAACTACGAGCAGTACTTC. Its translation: CASSSGQGWDNYEQYF. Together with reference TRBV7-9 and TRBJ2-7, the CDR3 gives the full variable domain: DTGVSQNPRHKITKRGQNVTFRCDPISEHNRLYWYRQTLGQGPEFLTYFQNEAQLEKSRLLSDRFSAERPKGSFSTLEIQRTEQGDSAMYLCASSSGQGWDNYEQYFGPGTRLTVT.

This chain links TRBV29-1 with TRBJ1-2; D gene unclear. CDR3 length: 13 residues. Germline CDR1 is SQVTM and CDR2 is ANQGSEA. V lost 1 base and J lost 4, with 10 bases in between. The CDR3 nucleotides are TGCAGCGTTGAAGTCAAAAGGGCCTATGGCTACACCTTC. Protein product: CSVEVKRAYGYTF.

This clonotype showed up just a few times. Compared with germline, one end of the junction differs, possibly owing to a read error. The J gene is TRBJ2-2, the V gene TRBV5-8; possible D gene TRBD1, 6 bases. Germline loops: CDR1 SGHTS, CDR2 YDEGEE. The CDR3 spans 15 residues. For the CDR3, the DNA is TGTGTCAGCACCTCGGGACATAAGATAACCGGGGAGCTGTTTTTT. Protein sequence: CVSTSGHKITGELFF.

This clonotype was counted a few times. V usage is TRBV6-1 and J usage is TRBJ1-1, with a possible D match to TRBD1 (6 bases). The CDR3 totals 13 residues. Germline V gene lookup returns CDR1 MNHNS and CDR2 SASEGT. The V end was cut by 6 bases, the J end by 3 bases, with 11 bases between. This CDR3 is CASRNNRDTEAFF. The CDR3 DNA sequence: TGTGCCAGCAGGAATAACAGGGACACTGAAGCTTTCTTT.